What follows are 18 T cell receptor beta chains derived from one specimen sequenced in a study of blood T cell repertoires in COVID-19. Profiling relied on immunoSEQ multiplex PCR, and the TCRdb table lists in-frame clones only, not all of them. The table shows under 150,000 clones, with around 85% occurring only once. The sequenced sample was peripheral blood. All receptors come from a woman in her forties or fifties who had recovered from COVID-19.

The CDR3 protein is CASRLQGLFTDTQYF. The CDR3 bases are TGTGCCAGCAGGTTACAGGGGCTTTTTACAGATACGCAGTATTTT. The V call is TRBV2, the J call TRBJ2-3; 7 positions agree with TRBD1. From germline, CDR1 is SNHLY and CDR2 FYNNEI. The junction had 9 bases not matched to a gene; V was cut back by 6 bases and J by 3 bases. This CDR3 contains 15 residues.

CDR3 in DNA: TGTGCCATCAGTGAGTCCGGGGAGACCCAGTACTTC. Its translation is CAISESGETQYF. The rearrangement uses TRBV10-3 and TRBJ2-5; D is undetermined. The CDR3 sequence is 12 residues long. CDR1 and CDR2 from the germline V gene are ENHRY and SYGVKD. Trimming removed 0 bases from V and 5 bases from J, with 4 bases in between.

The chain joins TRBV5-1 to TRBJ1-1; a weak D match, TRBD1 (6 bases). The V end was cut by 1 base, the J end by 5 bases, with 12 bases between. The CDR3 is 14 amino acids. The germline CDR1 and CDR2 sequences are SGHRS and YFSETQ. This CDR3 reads CASSLTGRGTEAFF. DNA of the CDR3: TGCGCCAGCAGCTTGACAGGGCGTGGGACTGAAGCTTTCTTT.

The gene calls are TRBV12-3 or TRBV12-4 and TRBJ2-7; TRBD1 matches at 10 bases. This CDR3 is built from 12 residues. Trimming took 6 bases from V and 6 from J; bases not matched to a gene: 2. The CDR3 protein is CASSWTGGEQYF. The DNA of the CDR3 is TGTGCCAGCAGCTGGACAGGGGGCGAGCAGTACTTC.

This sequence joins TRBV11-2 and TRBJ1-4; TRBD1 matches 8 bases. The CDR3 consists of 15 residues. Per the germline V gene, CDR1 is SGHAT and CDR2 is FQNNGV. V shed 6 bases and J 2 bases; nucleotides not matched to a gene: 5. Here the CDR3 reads CASRTWTGTNEKLFF. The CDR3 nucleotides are TGTGCCAGCAGAACCTGGACAGGGACTAATGAAAAACTGTTTTTT. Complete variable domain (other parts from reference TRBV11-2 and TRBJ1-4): EAGVAQSPRYKIIEKRQSVAFWCNPISGHATLYWYQQILGQGPKLLIQFQNNGVVDDSQLPKDRFSAERLKGVDSTLKIQPAKLEDSAVYLCASRTWTGTNEKLFFGSGTQLSVL.

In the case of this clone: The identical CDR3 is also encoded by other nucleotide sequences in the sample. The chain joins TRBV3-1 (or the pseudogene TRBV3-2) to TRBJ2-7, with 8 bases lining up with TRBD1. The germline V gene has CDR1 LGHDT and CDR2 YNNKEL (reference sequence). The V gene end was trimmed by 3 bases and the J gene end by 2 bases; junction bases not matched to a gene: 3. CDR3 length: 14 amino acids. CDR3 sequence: CASSQGTGAYEQYF. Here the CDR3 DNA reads TGTGCCAGCAGCCAGGGGACAGGAGCCTACGAGCAGTACTTC.

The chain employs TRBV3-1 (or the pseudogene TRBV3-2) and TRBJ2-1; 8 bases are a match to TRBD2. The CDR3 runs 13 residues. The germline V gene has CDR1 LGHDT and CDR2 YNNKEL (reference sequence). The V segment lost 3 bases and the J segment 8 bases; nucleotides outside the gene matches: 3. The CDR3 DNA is TGTGCCAGCAGCCAGGGACTAGTCCATGAGCAGTTCTTC. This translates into CASSQGLVHEQFF.

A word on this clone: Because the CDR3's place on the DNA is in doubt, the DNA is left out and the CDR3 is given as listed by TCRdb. The CDR3 loop is CASPVGAGAEQYF. The chain has TRBV21-1 and TRBJ2-7; the D segment call TRBD2 is taken from the table without a DNA check. TRBV21-1 is an annotated pseudogene. The length of the CDR3 is 13 amino acids, counting both ends.

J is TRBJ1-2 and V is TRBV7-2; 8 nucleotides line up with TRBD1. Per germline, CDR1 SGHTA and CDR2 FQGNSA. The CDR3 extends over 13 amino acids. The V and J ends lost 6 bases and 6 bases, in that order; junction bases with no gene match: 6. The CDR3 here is CASRPDRDDGYTF. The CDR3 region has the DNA TGTGCCAGCAGACCGGACAGGGACGATGGCTACACCTTC.

CDR3 nucleotide sequence: TGTGCCAGCAGTGATAGGGTACTAGCGGGTTACAATGAGCAGTTCTTC. It yields the protein CASSDRVLAGYNEQFF. The V and J genes are TRBV27 and TRBJ2-1, with 9 bases lining up with TRBD2. Germline CDR1 is MNHEY and CDR2 is SMNVEV (reference sequence). V shed 5 bases and J 4 bases; nucleotides not matched to a gene: 9. The CDR3 consists of 16 residues.

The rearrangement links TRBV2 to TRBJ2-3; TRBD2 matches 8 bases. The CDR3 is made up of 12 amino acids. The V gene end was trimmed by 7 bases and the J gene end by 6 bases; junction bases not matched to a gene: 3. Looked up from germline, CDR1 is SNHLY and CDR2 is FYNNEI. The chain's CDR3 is CASKERGDTQYF. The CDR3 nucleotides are TGTGCCAGCAAAGAGCGGGGGGATACGCAGTATTTT.

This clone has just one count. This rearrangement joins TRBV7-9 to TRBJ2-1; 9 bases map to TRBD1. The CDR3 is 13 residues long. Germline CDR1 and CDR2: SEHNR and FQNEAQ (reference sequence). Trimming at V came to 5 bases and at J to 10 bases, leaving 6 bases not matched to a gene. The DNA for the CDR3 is TGTGCCAGCAGCCTTCGGGACAGGGAAGAGCAGTTCTTC. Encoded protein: CASSLRDREEQFF.

CDR3 residues: CASSLAGGPNYGYTF. The CDR3 DNA reads as TGTGCCAGCAGCTTAGCAGGGGGGCCTAACTATGGCTACACCTTC. The rearrangement links TRBV13 to TRBJ1-2; 7 nucleotides align to TRBD1. Unmatched junction bases numbered 2, after V lost 1 base and J lost 0 bases. The CDR3 totals 15 residues. In germline, CDR1 is PRHDT, CDR2 FYEKMQ (reference sequence).

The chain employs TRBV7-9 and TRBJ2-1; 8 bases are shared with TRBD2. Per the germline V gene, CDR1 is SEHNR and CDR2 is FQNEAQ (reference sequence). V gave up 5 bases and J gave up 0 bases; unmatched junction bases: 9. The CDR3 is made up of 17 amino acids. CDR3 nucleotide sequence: TGTGCCAGCAGCACGGGTAGCGGGGCACGCTCCTACAATGAGCAGTTCTTC. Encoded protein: CASSTGSGARSYNEQFF.

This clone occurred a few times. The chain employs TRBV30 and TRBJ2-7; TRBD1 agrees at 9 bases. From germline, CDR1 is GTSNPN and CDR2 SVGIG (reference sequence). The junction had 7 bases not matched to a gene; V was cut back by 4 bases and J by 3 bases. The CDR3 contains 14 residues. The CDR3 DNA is TGTGCCTGGACGGAATGGGGACAGGGCTACGAGCAGTACTTC. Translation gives CAWTEWGQGYEQYF.

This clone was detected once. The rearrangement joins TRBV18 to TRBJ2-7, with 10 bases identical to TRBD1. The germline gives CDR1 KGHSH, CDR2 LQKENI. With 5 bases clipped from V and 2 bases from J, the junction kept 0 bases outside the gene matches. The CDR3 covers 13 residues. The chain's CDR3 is CASSDRGPYEQYF. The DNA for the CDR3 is TGTGCCAGCTCAGACAGGGGGCCCTACGAGCAGTACTTC. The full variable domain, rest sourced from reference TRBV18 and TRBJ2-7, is NAGVMQNPRHLVRRRGQEARLRCSPMKGHSHVYWYRQLPEEGLKFMVYLQKENIIDESGMPKERFSAEFPKEGPSILRIQQVVRGDSAAYFCASSDRGPYEQYFGPGTRLTVT.

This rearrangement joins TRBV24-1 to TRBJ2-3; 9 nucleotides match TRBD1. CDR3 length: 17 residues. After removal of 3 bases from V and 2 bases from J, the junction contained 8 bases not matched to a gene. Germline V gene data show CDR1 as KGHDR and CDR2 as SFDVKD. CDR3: CATSDAGTGKYTDTQYF. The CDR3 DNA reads TGTGCCACCAGTGATGCCGGGACAGGGAAATACACAGATACGCAGTATTTT.

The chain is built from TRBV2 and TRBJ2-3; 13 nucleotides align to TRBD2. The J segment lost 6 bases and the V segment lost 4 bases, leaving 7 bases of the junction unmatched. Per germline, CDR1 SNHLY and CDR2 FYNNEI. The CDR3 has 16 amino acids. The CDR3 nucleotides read TGTGCCAGCAGTGGGGGACTAGCGGGGTATGAGGATACGCAGTATTTT. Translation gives CASSGGLAGYEDTQYF.